The 17 T cell receptor beta chains in this list originate from one sample, sequenced in a study of T-cell reconstitution after alpha-beta-depleted transplantation in children. Unique molecular identifiers were used in preparing the TCRbeta library. One entry per CDR3 protein results from TCRdb running MiXCR on the PCR reads. The data hold fewer than 550,000 distinct CDR3 sequences, with over 10% observed a single time. Sequences were derived from PBMCs, mostly from graft donor cells, sampled 180 days after TCRalphabeta/CD19-depleted stem cell transplant. The receptors derive from a female patient between 2 and 10 years old who had a stem cell transplant for aplastic anemia, so the T cells may come from the graft donor.

This clonotype has only a few counts. The gene calls are TRBV4-1 and TRBJ2-3, with TRBD1 matching 10 bases. The CDR3 spans 18 residues. CDR1 is MGHRA, CDR2 YSYEKL, per germline. J lost 1 base, V lost 3 bases, and 10 bases had no gene match. CDR3 sequence reads: CASSHPGQGMGRTDTQYF. CDR3 sequence (DNA): TGCGCCAGCAGCCATCCGGGACAGGGGATGGGACGCACAGATACGCAGTATTTT.

V and J are TRBV4-3 and TRBJ2-2; D remains ambiguous. Germline V gene data show CDR1 as LGHNA and CDR2 as YSLEER. V was pared by 0 bases and J by 1 base, with 3 bases between. The CDR3 is 14 residues long. The CDR3 here is CASSQDRNTGELFF. The DNA for the CDR3 is TGCGCCAGCAGCCAAGACAGGAACACCGGGGAGCTGTTTTTT.

In its sample, this clonotype was seen once. This chain uses TRBV10-3 with TRBJ2-1, with 12 bases lining up with TRBD2. Losses at the gene ends were 5 bases for V and 6 bases for J; bases not matched to a gene: 5. The V gene's germline CDR1 is ENHRY and CDR2 SYGVKD. The CDR3 extends over 15 amino acids. CDR3 sequence reads: CAISPSGRAPNEQFF. The DNA of the CDR3 is TGTGCCATCAGTCCTAGCGGGAGGGCCCCCAATGAGCAGTTCTTC.

This clonotype was counted a few times. The J gene is TRBJ2-4, the V gene TRBV7-2, with D perhaps given as TRBD1 or TRBD2 (5 bases each). Germline lookup yields CDR1 SGHTA and CDR2 FQGNSA. V was trimmed by 3 bases and J by 0 bases, leaving 9 bases between them. CDR3 length equals 15 residues. This CDR3 reads CASSFSGLAKNIQYF. The DNA for the CDR3 is TGTGCCAGCAGCTTTTCGGGGCTAGCCAAAAACATTCAGTACTTC.

The table lists this clonotype with many counts. The rearrangement links TRBV5-1 to TRBJ1-5, with D possibly being TRBD1 (5 bases). The CDR3 covers 17 residues. Germline CDR1 and CDR2: SGHRS and YFSETQ. The V gene lost 0 bases and the J gene lost 0 bases, with 13 bases spanning the gap. The CDR3 nucleotides are TGCGCCAGCAGCTTGGCCGGGGCAGGCCTTAGCAATCAGCCCCAGCATTTT. Protein: CASSLAGAGLSNQPQHF.

This clonotype came up a few times. The CDR3 protein is CASSPGLDRWPYEQYV. Written as DNA, the CDR3 is TGTGCCAGCAGCCCCGGGTTGGACAGGTGGCCCTACGAGCAGTACGTC. V and J are TRBV14 and TRBJ2-7, with 7 positions matching TRBD1. The CDR3 is made up of 16 amino acids. Trimming took 4 bases from V and 2 from J; bases not matched to a gene: 11. Germline V gene data show CDR1 as SGHDN and CDR2 as FVKESK.

V and J are TRBV4-2 and TRBJ1-1; TRBD1 is a possible D gene (6 bases). V lost 0 bases and J 5 bases, leaving 16 bases between the germline ends. Germline V gene sequence: CDR1 LGHNA, CDR2 YNFKEQ. CDR3 size: 16 residues. CDR3 region: CASSQDQWGPKTEAFF. As DNA, the CDR3 is TGTGCCAGCAGCCAAGACCAATGGGGGCCCAAGACTGAAGCTTTCTTT.

This clonotype was detected a few times. This sequence joins TRBV7-3 and TRBJ2-1; 15 bases fit TRBD2. V lost 1 base and J lost 4; bases outside the gene matches: 8. The V gene's germline CDR1 is SGHTA and CDR2 FQGTGA. The CDR3 is made up of 19 amino acids. The DNA of the CDR3 is TGTGCCAGCAGCTTAAAACCTGGACTAGCGGGAGGGCCATACAATGAGCAGTTCTTC. Protein: CASSLKPGLAGGPYNEQFF.

This clonotype was detected many times. The V gene is TRBV7-9, the J gene TRBJ1-4, with a tentative D call TRBD1 (5 bases). Trimming cost V 1 base and J 2 bases, with 11 bases left between them. The CDR3 sequence is 16 residues long. The germline V gene has CDR1 SEHNR and CDR2 FQNEAQ (reference sequence). As DNA, the CDR3 is TGTGCCAGCAGCTTAGTATCGGCAGGGACTAATGAAAAACTGTTTTTT. This sequence encodes CASSLVSAGTNEKLFF.

This clonotype came up many times. The rearrangement uses TRBV7-9 and TRBJ2-2, with 14 positions matching TRBD2. V was pared by 8 bases and J by 6 bases, with 5 bases of the junction left unmatched. Per the germline V gene, CDR1 is SEHNR and CDR2 is FQNEAQ (reference sequence). The CDR3 has 15 amino acids. The CDR3 DNA reads as TGTGCCAGCCTGCCGGGACTAGCGGGAGCCGGGGAGCTGTTTTTT. Translation: CASLPGLAGAGELFF. Looking up the rest from reference TRBV7-9 and TRBJ2-2 gives the full variable domain: DTGVSQNPRHKITKRGQNVTFRCDPISEHNRLYWYRQTLGQGPEFLTYFQNEAQLEKSRLLSDRFSAERPKGSFSTLEIQRTEQGDSAMYLCASLPGLAGAGELFFGEGSRLTVL.

This clonotype was picked up a small number of times. The chain links TRBV15 to TRBJ1-5; D unclear. The length of the CDR3 is 13 residues. Germline V gives CDR1 LNHNV, CDR2 YYDKDF (reference sequence). Trimming removed 4 bases at V and 1 base at J, with 5 bases between. DNA of the CDR3: TGTGCCACCAGCATACGAAGCAATCAGCCCCAGCATTTT. It yields the protein CATSIRSNQPQHF. Combining the CDR3 with reference TRBV15 and TRBJ1-5 gives the whole variable domain DAMVIQNPRYQVTQFGKPVTLSCSQTLNHNVMYWYQQKSSQAPKLLFHYYDKDFNNEADTPDNFQSRRPNTSFCFLDIRSPGLGDTAMYLCATSIRSNQPQHFGDGTRLSIL.

The J gene is TRBJ2-4, the V gene TRBV20-1; 9 bases fit TRBD2. The length of the CDR3 is 14 residues. Trimming at V came to 6 bases and at J to 6 bases, leaving 9 bases not matched to a gene. CDR1 DFQATT and CDR2 SNEGSKA come from the germline V gene (reference sequence). The CDR3 reads CSAPMREGGNIQYF. For the CDR3, the DNA is TGCAGTGCCCCGATGCGGGAGGGTGGAAACATTCAGTACTTC.

This clonotype was seen more than once but under ten times. This chain joins TRBV11-2 and TRBJ2-4, with D hard to call. The V and J ends lost 0 bases and 2 bases respectively, with 17 bases between them. Germline CDR1 is SGHAT and CDR2 is FQNNGV. The CDR3 extends over 18 amino acids. The chain's CDR3 is CASSLDSPALRTKNIQYF. The DNA for the CDR3 is TGTGCCAGCAGCTTAGATTCGCCGGCACTCCGAACCAAAAACATTCAGTACTTC.

Many counts were recorded for this clonotype. The CDR3 sequence is CASSQGAGNQPQHF. CDR3 DNA sequence: TGTGCCAGCAGTCAGGGGGCCGGCAATCAGCCCCAGCATTTT. V and J are TRBV28 and TRBJ1-5; 8 positions agree with TRBD1. Trimming cost V 5 bases and J 2 bases; bases outside gene matches: 2. The CDR3 contains 14 residues. CDR1 and CDR2 (germline): MDHEN, SYDVKM.

This clonotype was counted many times. The chain recombines TRBV5-1 with TRBJ2-5; D is uncertain. The CDR3 sequence is 12 residues long. Germline V CDR1 and CDR2: SGHRS, YFSETQ. V shed 7 bases and J shed 6 bases, with 13 bases lying between them. CDR3 amino acids: CASYTTEKTQYF. In DNA, the CDR3 is TGCGCCAGCTACACCACTGAGAAGACCCAGTACTTC.

In its sample, this clonotype was seen many times. The CDR3 reads CASSPGLAGGSTSSTDTQYF. In nucleotides, the CDR3 is TGCGCCAGCAGCCCTGGACTAGCGGGAGGATCGACCTCTAGCACAGATACGCAGTATTTT. V gene TRBV5-1 combines with J gene TRBJ2-3; 14 positions agree with TRBD2. The CDR3 loop spans 20 amino acids. Trimming took 4 bases from V and 0 from J; bases not matched to a gene: 13. Germline V gene sequence: CDR1 SGHRS, CDR2 YFSETQ.

This clonotype showed up just a few times. This chain joins TRBV30 and TRBJ1-2, with TRBD1 as a possible D gene (5 bases). The CDR3 contains 15 residues. Trimming left V 4 bases short and J 4 bases short, with 19 bases between. Germline lookup yields CDR1 GTSNPN and CDR2 SVGIG (reference sequence). CDR3 coding DNA: TGTGCCTGGAAACCGGACCCCACCGGGGGCTATGGCTACACCTTC. As protein: CAWKPDPTGGYGYTF.